This T cell receptor beta chain was recorded in a study of beta chain features in type 1 diabetes. CDR1 SGHVS and CDR2 FQNEAQ come from the germline V gene. The germline V and J ends were trimmed by 3 bases and 9 bases, with 17 bases remaining between them. The CDR3 is 15 residues long. Details on this clone: Its antigen is as yet unknown.

Study-level results: A greater similarity of naive, central memory and Treg TCRB repertoires was seen among patients than among healthy donors. Insertion counts at VDJ junctions were lower in type 1 diabetes patients, who also showed more deletions there. TCRB CDR3s were moderately but significantly shorter in Type 1 diabetes patients in all four CD4+ subsets. Any HLA type influence on TCRB rearrangement was left unresolved here.

Every bit of the isolated RNA underwent reverse transcription, so sequencing read expressed TCRB transcripts. Measured with immunoSEQ multiplex PCR; TCRdb has only the in-frame clones, and not every one. The data show 300,000 to 350,000 clones, approximately 8.2% seen once. The sample taken for sequencing was central memory CD4+ T cells from blood. This TCR derives from a woman under 30 in good health. The genes are TRBV7-8 and TRBJ2-2, with D perhaps TRBD1 or TRBD2 (5 bases each). This CDR3 is CASSLNGALVRELFF. CDR3 DNA: TGTGCCAGCAGCTTGAACGGGGCATTGGTCAGGGAGCTGTTTTTT. Looking up the rest from reference TRBV7-8 and TRBJ2-2 gives the full variable domain: GAGVSQSPRYKVAKRGQDVALRCDPISGHVSLFWYQQALGQGPEFLTYFQNEAQLDKSGLPSDRFFAERPEGSVSTLKIQRTQQEDSAVYLCASSLNGALVRELFFGEGSRLTVL.